Listed below are T cell receptor beta chains from one sample, sequenced in a study of blood T cell repertoires in COVID-19. Assay used: immunoSEQ multiplex PCR; TCRdb lists only in-frame clones, some missing. The sample has under 150,000 clones; about 89% are singletons. Source material: peripheral blood. The source is a middle-aged man with active or convalescent COVID-19. The CDR3 runs from the conserved cysteine through the conserved F or W. D genes are given only for firm matches. Clone size is stated in some rows and not others, as once, few, many or a class when expanded.

TRBJ2-3 NA TRBV5-4 once CASSLDRASTDTQYF TGTGCCAGCAGCTTGGACAGGGCTAGCACAGATACGCAGTATTTT
TRBJ2-7 NA TRBV19 NA CASSIVVSSYEQYF TGTGCCAGTAGTATAGTTGTCAGCTCCTACGAGCAGTACTTC
TRBJ2-7 TRBD1 TRBV19 once CASSVQGGLEQYF TGTGCCAGTAGTGTACAAGGGGGCCTCGAGCAGTACTTC
TRBJ1-6 NA TRBV6-6 NA CASSGGTYNSPLHF TGTGCCAGCAGTGGAGGAACCTATAATTCACCCCTCCACTTT
TRBJ2-1 NA TRBV6-5 NA CASSPGQAYNEQFF TGTGCCAGCAGTCCTGGACAAGCCTACAATGAGCAGTTCTTC
TRBJ2-7 TRBD1 TRBV28 NA CASSVTGFYEQYF TGTGCCAGCAGTGTGACAGGGTTCTACGAGCAGTACTTC
TRBJ1-4 TRBD1 TRBV18 NA CASSPGGGSTNEKLFF TGTGCCAGCTCACCTGGAGGGGGCTCGACTAATGAAAAACTGTTTTTT
TRBJ2-3 TRBD2 TRBV3-1/TRBV3-2 NA CASSPEIGLAGGSTDTQYF TGTGCCAGCAGCCCTGAAATAGGGCTAGCGGGGGGAAGCACAGATACGCAGTATTTT
TRBJ2-1 TRBD2 TRBV24-1 NA CATSDYGGSSYNEQFF TGTGCCACCAGTGATTACGGGGGGTCCTCCTACAATGAGCAGTTCTTC
TRBJ2-2 TRBD1 TRBV19 once CATGTGYTGELFF TGTGCCACCGGGACAGGGTACACCGGGGAGCTGTTTTTT
TRBJ2-1 TRBD2 TRBV29-1 NA CSVGLAGAYNEQFF TGCAGCGTTGGTCTAGCGGGAGCCTACAATGAGCAGTTCTTC
TRBJ1-5 TRBD1 TRBV19 NA CASSEYRGQGQPQHF TGTGCCAGTAGTGAATACAGGGGGCAAGGACAGCCCCAGCATTTT
TRBJ1-2 NA TRBV6-6 NA CASRGSGGYGYTF TGTGCCAGCAGGGGGTCGGGAGGTTATGGCTACACCTTC
TRBJ2-2 TRBD1 TRBV2 NA CASSRDRANTGELFF TGTGCCAGCAGCCGGGACAGGGCGAACACCGGGGAGCTGTTTTTT
TRBJ2-7 TRBD2 TRBV6-5 NA CASRSPVRGGYEQYF TGTGCCAGCAGATCGCCCGTGCGGGGGGGCTACGAGCAGTACTTC
TRBJ1-2 NA TRBV11-2 NA CASSRTGFGYTF TGTGCCAGCAGCCGCACAGGGTTTGGCTACACCTTC
TRBJ2-3 NA TRBV14 NA CASSQVRGACTDTQYF TGTGCCAGCAGCCAAGTCCGCGGGGCCTGCACAGATACGCAGTATTTT
TRBJ2-1 NA TRBV4-1 once CASSQRADSPSYNEQFF TGCGCCAGCAGCCAAAGAGCGGACAGTCCCTCCTACAATGAGCAGTTCTTC
TRBJ1-2 TRBD1 TRBV5-1 NA CASSPGDRAFYGYTF TGCGCCAGCAGCCCTGGGGACAGGGCATTCTATGGCTACACCTTC
TRBJ1-4 NA TRBV5-1 NA CASSTGQPTNEKLFF TGCGCCAGCAGCACGGGACAACCAACTAATGAAAAACTGTTTTTT
TRBJ2-5 TRBD1 TRBV5-4 NA CASSLGTGGVETQYF TGTGCCAGCAGCTTGGGGACAGGGGGCGTAGAGACCCAGTACTTC
TRBJ2-1 TRBD1 TRBV5-8 NA CASSHRTGYNEQFF TGTGCCAGCAGCCACAGGACAGGTTACAATGAGCAGTTCTTC
TRBJ1-1 TRBD1 TRBV4-1 NA CASSHQGAPGTEAFF TGCGCCAGCAGCCACCAGGGGGCGCCCGGCACTGAAGCTTTCTTT
TRBJ1-1 TRBD1 TRBV12-5 few CASGLGQGSLNTEAFF TGTGCTAGTGGTTTGGGACAGGGATCTCTGAACACTGAAGCTTTCTTT
TRBJ2-5 TRBD2 TRBV6-4 NA CASREGAGFQETQYF TGTGCCAGCAGAGAAGGAGCGGGGTTCCAAGAGACCCAGTACTTC
TRBJ2-1 TRBD1 TRBV7-7 NA CASSLRQGAGNEQFF TGTGCCAGCAGCCTCAGACAGGGGGCGGGCAATGAGCAGTTCTTC
TRBJ2-2 NA TRBV7-8 NA CASSFFVLGANTGELFF TGTGCCAGCAGCTTTTTCGTTCTAGGGGCAAACACCGGGGAGCTGTTTTTT
TRBJ1-4 NA TRBV19 NA CASSIWPGANEKLFF TGTGCCAGTAGTATATGGCCCGGAGCTAATGAAAAACTGTTTTTT
TRBJ2-7 TRBD1 TRBV3-1/TRBV3-2 NA CASSQDPGGLYEQYF TGTGCCAGCAGCCAGGATCCAGGGGGTTTGTACGAGCAGTACTTC
TRBJ1-5 NA TRBV6-2/TRBV6-3 NA CASSQGLSNQPQHF TGTGCCAGCAGTCAGGGTCTTAGCAATCAGCCCCAGCATTTT
TRBJ2-5 TRBD2 TRBV14 few CASSPQGGTTSGSGETQYF TGTGCCAGCAGCCCCCAAGGTGGGACGACTAGCGGGAGCGGAGAGACCCAGTACTTC
TRBJ1-2 NA TRBV6-6 NA CASSPAGGRGYYGYTF TGTGCCAGCAGCCCAGCCGGCGGCAGGGGTTACTATGGCTACACCTTC
TRBJ2-7 NA TRBV27 NA CASRLRTGESYEQYF TGTGCCAGCCGCCTGAGAACCGGGGAGTCCTACGAGCAGTACTTC
TRBJ1-6 NA TRBV6-7 NA CASRPTHNNSPLHF TGTGCCAGCAGACCCACACATAATAATTCACCCCTCCACTTT
TRBJ2-3 TRBD1 TRBV24-1 few CATSDFYSPWTGGHTDTQYF TGTGCCACCAGTGATTTTTATTCTCCCTGGACAGGGGGCCACACAGATACGCAGTATTTT
TRBJ1-3 NA TRBV29-1 NA CSVRTGGEGNTIYF TGCAGCGTCCGAACCGGGGGTGAGGGAAACACCATATATTTT
TRBJ2-3 TRBD2 TRBV5-6 NA CASSLAGGIGPDTQYF TGTGCCAGCAGCTTGGCCGGGGGGATTGGGCCAGATACGCAGTATTTT
TRBJ2-7 NA TRBV5-4 NA CASSLVGVNEQYF TGTGCCAGCAGCTTGGTAGGGGTCAACGAGCAGTACTTC
TRBJ1-3 TRBD1 TRBV4-2 NA CASSQGQGAGNTIYF TGTGCCAGCAGCCAAGGTCAGGGGGCTGGAAACACCATATATTTT
TRBJ2-4 NA TRBV19 NA CASSRQGLGTKNIQYF TGTGCCAGTAGTCGTCAGGGGTTAGGAACCAAAAACATTCAGTACTTC
TRBJ1-2 TRBD1 TRBV7-9 NA CASSFVSPGQGVKLYGYTF TGTGCCAGCAGCTTTGTGAGTCCGGGACAGGGGGTCAAGCTCTATGGCTACACCTTC
TRBJ2-3 NA TRBV5-1 NA CASSEDPTGTDTQYF TGCGCCAGCAGCGAAGATCCTACAGGCACAGATACGCAGTATTTT
TRBJ1-1 TRBD1 TRBV29-1 NA CSVEGQQNTEAFF TGCAGCGTTGAGGGACAGCAAAACACTGAAGCTTTCTTT
TRBJ2-2 NA TRBV5-1 NA CASSLESLGDTGELFF TGCGCCAGCAGCTTGGAGAGTCTAGGAGACACCGGGGAGCTGTTTTTT
TRBJ1-1 NA TRBV18 NA CASSPQTRTENTEAFF TGTGCCAGCTCACCGCAAACGAGGACAGAGAACACTGAAGCTTTCTTT
TRBJ2-3 NA TRBV24-1 NA CATSDTGDTQYF TGTGCCACCAGTGATACGGGAGATACGCAGTATTTT
TRBJ2-3 NA TRBV5-1 NA CASSFYSGRLTDTQYF TGCGCCAGCAGCTTTTACAGCGGGCGACTCACAGATACGCAGTATTTT
TRBJ2-1 NA TRBV28 NA CASSLVGSYNEQFF TGTGCCAGCAGTTTAGTCGGCTCCTACAATGAGCAGTTCTTC
TRBJ2-3 NA TRBV5-1 NA CASSLEPHRDSTDTQYF TGCGCCAGCAGCTTGGAGCCCCACAGGGATAGCACAGATACGCAGTATTTT
TRBJ2-3 NA TRBV28 NA CASGIGAVSTDTQYF TGTGCCAGCGGGATTGGAGCGGTTTCCACAGATACGCAGTATTTT
TRBJ2-3 NA TRBV29-1 NA CSVEGISGGTQYF TGCAGCGTTGAAGGCATTAGCGGTGGTACGCAGTATTTT
TRBJ1-6 NA TRBV5-6 NA CASSLEGARHHF TGTGCCAGCAGCTTAGAAGGGGCCCGACACCACTTT
TRBJ2-7 TRBD2 TRBV7-9 NA CASSGTEAGRWNEQYF TGTGCCAGCAGCGGAACTGAAGCGGGAAGGTGGAACGAGCAGTACTTC
TRBJ2-1 NA TRBV3-1/TRBV3-2 NA CASSQGGFEQFF TGTGCCAGCAGCCAAGGAGGCTTTGAGCAGTTCTTC